A selection of T cell receptor beta chains follows, all from one sample in a study of cytomegalovirus exposure and HLA in healthy donors. TCRdb keeps only in-frame clones here, not all; method: immunoSEQ multiplex PCR. The sample comprises roughly 150,000 clones, under 90% of which are singletons, and more than 3.5% rests with the top ten. Sequencing input: PBMCs. These receptors all come from a man between 18 and 29 years old in good health and CMV-seropositive. CDR3s include the opening cysteine and the closing phenylalanine or tryptophan. The order of the fields is J gene, clone size, D gene, V gene, CDR3 DNA, CDR3 protein. D genes are given only for firm matches. Some rows have no size entry. The others give once, few or many, or a class for an expanded clone.

>TRBJ2-2|-|TRBD2|TRBV7-9
TGTGCCAGCAGCCCCTCGGGACTAGCGGGACGGACCGGGGAGCTGTTTTTT
CASSPSGLAGRTGELFF
>TRBJ2-2|-|-|TRBV6-4
TGTGCCAGCAGACCCCTAGGGAACACCGGGGAGCTGTTTTTT
CASRPLGNTGELFF
>TRBJ2-3|-|TRBD2|TRBV5-4
TGTGCCAGCAGCTTCGGAGGGGCTAGCGGAGATACGCAGTATTTT
CASSFGGASGDTQYF
>TRBJ2-3|-|-|TRBV18
TGTGCCAGCTCACCACCGGGTCCCCGCGGAGATACGCAGTATTTT
CASSPPGPRGDTQYF
>TRBJ2-2|-|TRBD2|TRBV9
TGTGCCAGCAGCGCCGGGACTAGCCCCGGGGAGCTGTTTTTT
CASSAGTSPGELFF
>TRBJ2-1|-|-|TRBV20-1
TGCAGTGCTAGAGTCGTCAATGAGCAGTTCTTC
CSARVVNEQFF
>TRBJ1-3|-|-|TRBV19
TGTGCCAGTAGTCCCCGGGGGGGGCCTGGAAACACCATATATTTT
CASSPRGGPGNTIYF
>TRBJ2-6|-|-|TRBV5-4
TGTGCCAGCAGCTTGCACAGTGGGGCCGCCAACGTCCTGACTTTC
CASSLHSGAANVLTF
>TRBJ2-1|-|-|TRBV15
TGTGCCACCGCCGGGAGTTCGTCCTACAATGAGCAGTTCTTC
CATAGSSSYNEQFF
>TRBJ2-5|-|-|TRBV4-1
TGCGCCAGCAGCCAAAGGGGGACGGGAAACCAAGAGACCCAGTACTTC
CASSQRGTGNQETQYF
>TRBJ2-3|-|TRBD1|TRBV7-8
TGTGCCAGCAGCTCTAAACAGGGGCCAACTAGCACAGATACGCAGTATTTT
CASSSKQGPTSTDTQYF
>TRBJ2-1|-|-|TRBV28
TGTGCCAGCAGTCGCCAATTGAGCTCCTACAATGAGCAGTTCTTC
CASSRQLSSYNEQFF
>TRBJ2-4|-|TRBD1|TRBV18
TGTGCCAGCTCATTCGGGACAGTTGACAAAAACATTCAGTACTTC
CASSFGTVDKNIQYF
>TRBJ1-2|once|-|TRBV15
TGTGCCACCAGCAGAAAGCAGGGATCGGCGATTGTGAGTGGCTATGGCTACACCTTC
CATSRKQGSAIVSGYGYTF
>TRBJ1-5|-|-|TRBV5-1
TGCGCCAGCAGCCGGGACTCGGGGGGCAATCAGCCCCAGCATTTT
CASSRDSGGNQPQHF
>TRBJ2-5|-|-|TRBV11-3
TGTGCCAGCAGCCCGAGTTGGGGCGGGGAGTACCAAGAGACCCAGTACTTC
CASSPSWGGEYQETQYF
>TRBJ2-2|-|-|TRBV6-1
TGTGCCAGCAGTGAAGCGACAGCCTACACCGGGGAGCTGTTTTTT
CASSEATAYTGELFF
>TRBJ1-1|few|-|TRBV19
TGTGCCAGTAGTGGGCGACAGTGGGGTGAAGCTTTCTTT
CASSGRQWGEAFF
>TRBJ2-6|-|-|TRBV30
TGTGCCTGGAGTGTAATATACTCTGGGGCCAACGTCCTGACTTTC
CAWSVIYSGANVLTF
>TRBJ2-1|-|TRBD1|TRBV6-5
TGTGCCAGCAGTTACCGGGACAGTACCTACAATGAGCAGTTCTTC
CASSYRDSTYNEQFF